This T cell receptor beta chain was captured in a study of CD8 T cells in ankylosing spondylitis. Trimming pared 4 bases from V and 2 bases from J, leaving 13 bases between. The germline gives CDR1 MNHEY, CDR2 SVGAGI. The CDR3 is made up of 15 amino acids. This clonotype was observed many times. TCRdb analysed the 5' RACE reads with MiXCR anew, one entry per CDR3 protein. The sample records roughly 130,000 distinct CDR3 sequences, 7.5% to 9.5% being singletons. The chain is built from TRBV6-5 and TRBJ2-3; no firm D call. The source is a male donor with ankylosing spondylitis. Source material: synovial fluid, either unsorted or a sorted T cell fraction (not recorded which). CDR3 amino acids: CASSWNSPHTDTQYF. CDR3 nucleotides: TGTGCCAGCAGTTGGAACTCTCCGCACACAGATACGCAGTATTTT.